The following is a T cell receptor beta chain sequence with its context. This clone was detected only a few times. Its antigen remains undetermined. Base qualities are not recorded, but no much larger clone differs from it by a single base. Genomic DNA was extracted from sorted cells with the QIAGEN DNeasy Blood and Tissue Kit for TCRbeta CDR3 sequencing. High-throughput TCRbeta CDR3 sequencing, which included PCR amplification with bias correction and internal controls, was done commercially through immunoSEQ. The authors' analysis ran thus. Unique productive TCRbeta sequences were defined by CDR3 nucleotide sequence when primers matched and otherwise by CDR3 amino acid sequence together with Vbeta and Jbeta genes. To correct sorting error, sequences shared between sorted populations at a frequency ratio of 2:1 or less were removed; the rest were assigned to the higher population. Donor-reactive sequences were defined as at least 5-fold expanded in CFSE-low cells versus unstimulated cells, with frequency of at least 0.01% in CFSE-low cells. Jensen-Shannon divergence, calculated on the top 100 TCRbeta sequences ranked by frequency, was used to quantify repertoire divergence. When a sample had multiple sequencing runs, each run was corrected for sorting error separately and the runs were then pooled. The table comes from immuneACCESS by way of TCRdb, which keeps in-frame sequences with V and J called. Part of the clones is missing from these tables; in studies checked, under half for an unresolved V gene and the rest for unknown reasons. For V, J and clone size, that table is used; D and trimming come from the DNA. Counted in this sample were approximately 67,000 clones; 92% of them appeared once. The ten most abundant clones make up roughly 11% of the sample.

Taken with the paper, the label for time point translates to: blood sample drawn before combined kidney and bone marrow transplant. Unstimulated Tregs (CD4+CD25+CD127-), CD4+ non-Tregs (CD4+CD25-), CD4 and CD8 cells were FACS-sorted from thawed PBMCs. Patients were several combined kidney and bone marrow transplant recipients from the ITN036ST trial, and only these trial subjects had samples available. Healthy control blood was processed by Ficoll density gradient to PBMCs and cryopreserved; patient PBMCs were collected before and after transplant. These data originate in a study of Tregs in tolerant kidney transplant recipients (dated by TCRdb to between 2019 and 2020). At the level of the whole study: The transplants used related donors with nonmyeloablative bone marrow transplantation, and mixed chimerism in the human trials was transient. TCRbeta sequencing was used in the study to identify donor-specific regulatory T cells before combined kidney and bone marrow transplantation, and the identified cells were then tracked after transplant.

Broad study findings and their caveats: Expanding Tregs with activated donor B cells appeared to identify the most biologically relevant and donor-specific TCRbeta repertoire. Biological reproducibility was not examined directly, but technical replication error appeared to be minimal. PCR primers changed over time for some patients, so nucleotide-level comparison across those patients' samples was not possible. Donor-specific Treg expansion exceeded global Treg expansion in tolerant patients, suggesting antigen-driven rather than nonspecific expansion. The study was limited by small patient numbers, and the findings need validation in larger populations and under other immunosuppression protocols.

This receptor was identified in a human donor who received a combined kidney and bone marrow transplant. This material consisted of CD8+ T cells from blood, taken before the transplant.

The nucleotide sequence reads as follows: TGTGCCACCCGAGAGGCCAACGTCCTGACTTTC. This encodes CATREANVLTF. This chain joins TRBV6-5 to TRBJ2-6, with an unclear D gene assignment. The germline V gene supplies CDR1 MNHEY and CDR2 SVGAGI. A distance of 7 bases separates the germline ends of V and J, which lose 10 bases and 6 bases respectively. The CDR3 starts with the cysteine, ends with the phenylalanine, and has 11 residues. Solely the CDR3 DNA is kept, with 33 bases framed from the first base.